A selection of T cell receptor beta chains follows, all from one sample in a study of tumor-infiltrating lymphocytes in primary liver carcinoma. Via MiXCR, TCRdb re-called the multiplex PCR reads, giving one row per CDR3 protein. Here the sample spans 90,000 to 150,000 distinct CDR3 sequences, less than 75% being singletons. Specimen: tumor-adjacent normal liver tissue. These receptors came from a woman aged 60-70 years with primary liver carcinoma and hepatitis B virus infection. Each CDR3 is given with its conserved first and last residue. Each record gives: clone size, J gene, D gene, V gene, CDR3 protein, CDR3 DNA. A D gene is named only where the DNA matches it firmly. Expanded clones are given a class, and other clones once, few, many or no size at all.

>NA|TRBJ2-1|TRBD2|TRBV11-2
CASSLTGTSGIGEQFF
TGCGCCAGCAGCTTAACCGGGACTAGCGGGATTGGTGAGCAGTTCTTC
>NA|TRBJ2-1|NA|TRBV11-2
CTSSLLNPEVANEQFF
TGTACCAGCAGCCTTCTAAACCCCGAGGTTGCCAATGAGCAGTTCTTC
>NA|TRBJ2-1|NA|TRBV11-2
CASSSISGTHEQFF
TGTGCCAGTAGCTCCATATCGGGGACACATGAGCAGTTCTTC
>few|TRBJ2-3|NA|TRBV7-9
CASSSRGTTDTQYF
TGTGCCAGCAGCTCCCGTGGGACTACAGATACGCAGTATTTT
>NA|TRBJ2-1|NA|TRBV28
CASSNKVGARGPEQFF
TGTGCCAGCTCCAATAAGGTGGGGGCCCGGGGCCCCGAGCAGTTCTTC
>many|TRBJ2-6|TRBD1|TRBV2
CASSKTGGSGANVLTF
TGTGCCAGCAGCAAGACAGGGGGCTCTGGGGCCAACGTCCTGACTTTC
>NA|TRBJ2-1|NA|TRBV12-3/TRBV12-4
CASRPGSDYNEQLF
TGTGCCAGCCGACCCGGAAGTGACTACAATGAGCAGCTCTTC
>NA|TRBJ2-2|NA|TRBV28
CASSFQNTRELLF
TGTGCCAGCAGTTTCCAAAACACCCGGGAGCTGTTATTT
>once|TRBJ2-1|NA|TRBV6-1
CASSGRLAGNYNKHFF
TGTGCCAGCAGTGGCAGACTCGCAGGGAACTACAATAAGCACTTCTTC
>NA|TRBJ1-4|NA|TRBV25-1
CASSDMVEEKLFF
TGTGCCAGTAGTGACATGGTTGAAGAAAAACTGTTTTTT
>large|TRBJ2-5|NA|TRBV11-2
CASSLESKGTQYF
TGTGCCAGCAGCTTAGAATCCAAGGGGACCCAGTACTTC
>NA|TRBJ2-4|NA|TRBV21-1
CASRRGKSPSTKNIQYF
TGTGCCAGCCGGCGGGGAAAAAGCCCCAGTACCAAGAACATTCAGTACTTC
>many|TRBJ2-7|NA|TRBV30
CAWGLDVYEQYF
TGTGCCTGGGGGTTAGATGTCTACGAGCAGTACTTC
>NA|TRBJ2-1|NA|TRBV5-1
CASFHIPNRSSYNEQFF
TGCGCCAGCTTCCACATCCCGAACAGAAGCTCCTACAATGAGCAGTTCTTC
>NA|TRBJ2-1|TRBD2|TRBV24-1
CSTSDPRVVAGDNEQFF
TGTTCCACCAGTGACCCCCGGGTGGTAGCGGGAGATAATGAGCAGTTCTTC
>NA|TRBJ1-3|NA|TRBV5-1
CASSMSGGGMNSGNTIYF
TGCGCCAGCAGCATGAGTGGAGGGGGAATGAACTCTGGAAACACCATATATTTT
>NA|TRBJ2-5|TRBD2|TRBV11-3
CVSSATSGQETQHF
TGTGTCAGCAGCGCCACTAGCGGCCAAGAGACCCAGCACTTC